Listed below are T cell receptor beta chains from one sample, sequenced in a study of shared clonotypes between healthy human individuals. The protocol was immunoSEQ multiplex PCR, while the TCRdb copy is restricted to in-frame clones and leaves out a portion. The repertoire holds approximately 1.5 million clones, with around 98.5% as singletons. The sequencing input was naive CD4+ T cells sorted from blood. Receptor source: a man aged 25-45 years in good health. Each CDR3 is given with its conserved first and last residue. Each record gives: D gene, V gene, clone size, J gene, CDR3 protein, CDR3 DNA. The D gene is left open where the match is weak. Where a row states a size, it is once, few, many or the class of an expanded clone; other rows omit it.

TRBD2	TRBV7-2	-	TRBJ2-7	CASSLLFASGKDYEQYF	TGTGCCAGCAGCCTCCTCTTCGCTAGCGGGAAGGACTACGAGCAGTACTTC
TRBD1	TRBV18	-	TRBJ1-2	CASSAKPVYQDRGHGYTF	TGTGCCAGCTCAGCAAAACCGGTTTACCAAGACAGGGGGCACGGCTACACCTTC
-	TRBV5-1	-	TRBJ2-2	CASSLIEGDTGELFF	TGCGCCAGCAGCTTGATCGAGGGCGACACCGGGGAGCTGTTTTTT
TRBD2	TRBV7-9	-	TRBJ2-7	CASSLEASGPYKQYF	TGTGCCAGCAGCTTAGAGGCTAGCGGACCCTACAAGCAGTACTTC
-	TRBV10-3	-	TRBJ2-2	CATQGPRESGELFF	TGTGCCACGCAAGGCCCCCGTGAGTCCGGGGAGCTGTTTTTT
TRBD1	TRBV6-1	-	TRBJ2-7	CASRWDRGSYEQYF	TGTGCCAGCAGATGGGACAGGGGCTCCTACGAGCAGTACTTC
-	TRBV7-2	-	TRBJ1-5	CASSLGLPSNQPQHF	TGTGCCAGCAGCTTAGGACTACCTAGCAATCAGCCCCAGCATTTT
TRBD1	TRBV23-1	-	TRBJ1-1	CASSRYTQGQKNYNTEAFF	TGCGCCAGCAGTCGATATACACAGGGGCAAAAGAACTACAACACTGAAGCTTTCTTT
-	TRBV14	-	TRBJ2-3	CASSQNRDLFTDTQYF	TGTGCCAGCAGCCAGAACCGGGACCTATTCACAGATACGCAGTATTTT
-	TRBV7-2	-	TRBJ2-7	CASSFTENEQYF	TGTGCCAGCAGCTTCACCGAAAACGAGCAGTACTTC
-	TRBV4-1	-	TRBJ1-1	CASSRGTSSVMNTEAFF	TGCGCCAGCAGCCGCGGGACATCAAGCGTTATGAACACTGAAGCTTTCTTT
-	TRBV7-9	-	TRBJ2-7	CASSLRAYEQYF	TGTGCCAGCAGCTTAAGGGCATACGAGCAGTACTTC
-	TRBV18	-	TRBJ1-4	CASSTTGKSNEKLFF	TGTGCCAGCTCAACCACAGGGAAAAGTAATGAAAAACTGTTTTTT
TRBD2	TRBV27	-	TRBJ2-7	CASTASGPYEQYF	TGTGCCAGCACGGCTAGCGGCCCCTACGAGCAGTACTTC
TRBD2	TRBV9	-	TRBJ2-7	CASSPSGGSYEQYF	TGTGCCAGCAGCCCCAGCGGGGGCTCCTACGAGCAGTACTTC
-	TRBV29-1	once	TRBJ2-7	CSVEIRGHEQYF	TGCAGCGTTGAAATACGGGGACACGAGCAGTACTTC
-	TRBV29-1	-	TRBJ2-6	CSVGPSSGANVLTF	TGCAGCGTTGGTCCGAGCTCTGGGGCCAACGTCCTGACTTTC
TRBD1	TRBV5-6	-	TRBJ2-3	CASSLWDRDTDTQYF	TGTGCCAGCAGCTTGTGGGACAGGGACACAGATACGCAGTATTTT
TRBD1	TRBV5-4	-	TRBJ2-5	CASSPTRDRGRGETQYF	TGTGCCAGCAGCCCTACCCGGGACAGGGGGCGAGGGGAGACCCAGTACTTC
-	TRBV6-1	-	TRBJ2-7	CASRGATYEQYF	TGTGCCAGCAGAGGCGCTACCTACGAGCAGTACTTC
TRBD1	TRBV10-1	-	TRBJ2-7	CASSRTGFYEQYF	TGCGCCAGCTCGCGGACAGGGTTTTACGAGCAGTACTTC
-	TRBV7-8	once	TRBJ2-7	CASSLGGGTVAYEQYF	TGTGCCAGCAGCCTAGGAGGGGGGACAGTGGCCTACGAGCAGTACTTC
-	TRBV25-1	-	TRBJ2-5	CASSASRQYQETQYF	TGTGCCAGCAGTGCCTCCCGACAGTATCAAGAGACCCAGTACTTC
-	TRBV5-5	once	TRBJ1-4	CASSLGTLGYEKLFF	TGTGCCAGCAGCTTGGGGACCTTGGGCTATGAAAAACTGTTTTTT
-	TRBV20-1	-	TRBJ2-3	CSARVTDTQYF	TGCAGTGCTAGAGTGACAGATACGCAGTATTTT
TRBD1	TRBV11-2	-	TRBJ2-5	CASSSQGVGETQYF	TGTGCCAGCAGCTCGCAGGGGGTTGGTGAGACCCAGTACTTC
TRBD2	TRBV30	-	TRBJ2-7	CAWSATGTSAQYF	TGTGCCTGGAGTGCAACCGGGACTAGCGCGCAGTACTTC
TRBD1	TRBV11-1	-	TRBJ2-1	CASSPDRDRGNEQFF	TGTGCCAGCAGCCCAGACAGGGATCGGGGCAATGAGCAGTTCTTC